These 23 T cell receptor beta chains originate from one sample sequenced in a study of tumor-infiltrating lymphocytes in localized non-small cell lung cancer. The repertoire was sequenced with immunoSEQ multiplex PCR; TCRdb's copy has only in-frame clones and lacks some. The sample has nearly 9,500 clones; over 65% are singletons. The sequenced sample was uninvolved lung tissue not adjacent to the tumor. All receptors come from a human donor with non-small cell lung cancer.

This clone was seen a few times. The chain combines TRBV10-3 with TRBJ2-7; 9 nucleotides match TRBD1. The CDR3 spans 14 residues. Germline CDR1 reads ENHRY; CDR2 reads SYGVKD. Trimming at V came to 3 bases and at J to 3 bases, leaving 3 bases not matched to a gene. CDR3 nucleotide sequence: TGTGCCATCAGTGACGGGACAGGGAACTACGAGCAGTACTTC. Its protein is CAISDGTGNYEQYF.

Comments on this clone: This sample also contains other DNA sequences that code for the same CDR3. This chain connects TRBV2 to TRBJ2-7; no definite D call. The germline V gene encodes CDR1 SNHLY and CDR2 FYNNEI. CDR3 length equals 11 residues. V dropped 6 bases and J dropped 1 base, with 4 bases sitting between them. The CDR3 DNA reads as TGTGCCAGCAGACAATCCTACGAGCAGTACTTC. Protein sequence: CASRQSYEQYF. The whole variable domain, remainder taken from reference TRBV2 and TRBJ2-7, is EPEVTQTPSHQVTQMGQEVILRCVPISNHLYFYWYRQILGQKVEFLVSFYNNEISEKSEIFDDQFSVERPDGSNFTLKIRSTKLEDSAMYFCASRQSYEQYFGPGTRLTVT.

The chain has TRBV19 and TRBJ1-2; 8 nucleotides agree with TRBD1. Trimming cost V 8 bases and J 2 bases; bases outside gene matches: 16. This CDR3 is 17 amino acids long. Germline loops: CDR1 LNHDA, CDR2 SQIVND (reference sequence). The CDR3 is CASLPGTGTKVNYGYTF. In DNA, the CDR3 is TGTGCCAGTTTACCCGGGACAGGAACGAAGGTGAACTATGGCTACACCTTC.

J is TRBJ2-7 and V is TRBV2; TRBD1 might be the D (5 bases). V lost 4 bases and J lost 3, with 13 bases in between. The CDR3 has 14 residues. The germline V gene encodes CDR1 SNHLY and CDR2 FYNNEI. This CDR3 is CASSAGQGNYEQYF. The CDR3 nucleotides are TGTGCCAGCAGTGCGGGTCAGGGCAACTACGAGCAGTACTTC.

CDR3 amino acids: CASSEGSSTDTQYF. The CDR3 DNA is TGTGCCAGCAGTGAAGGATCTAGCACAGATACGCAGTATTTT. V gene TRBV6-1 combines with J gene TRBJ2-3; D is undetermined. Germline CDR1 reads MNHNS; CDR2 reads SASEGT. Trimming took off 1 base at V and 0 bases at J, with 5 bases between the two ends. The CDR3 runs 14 residues.

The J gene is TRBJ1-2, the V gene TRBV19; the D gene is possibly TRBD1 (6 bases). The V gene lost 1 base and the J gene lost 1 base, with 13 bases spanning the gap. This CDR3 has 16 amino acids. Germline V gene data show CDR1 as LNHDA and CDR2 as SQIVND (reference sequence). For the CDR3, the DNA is TGTGCCAGTAGTATAGGAACGGACAGATTTAACTATGGCTACACCTTC. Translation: CASSIGTDRFNYGYTF. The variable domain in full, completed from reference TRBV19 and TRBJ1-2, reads DGGITQSPKYLFRKEGQNVTLSCEQNLNHDAMYWYRQDPGQGLRLIYYSQIVNDFQKGDIAEGYSVSREKKESFPLTVTSAQKNPTAFYLCASSIGTDRFNYGYTFGSGTRLTVV.

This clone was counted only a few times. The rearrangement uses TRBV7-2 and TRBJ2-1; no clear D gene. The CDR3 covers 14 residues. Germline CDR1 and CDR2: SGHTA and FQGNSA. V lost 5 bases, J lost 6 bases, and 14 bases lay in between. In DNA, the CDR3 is TGTGCCAGCAGCGCTGGAGCCCAACGCAATGAGCAGTTCTTC. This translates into CASSAGAQRNEQFF.

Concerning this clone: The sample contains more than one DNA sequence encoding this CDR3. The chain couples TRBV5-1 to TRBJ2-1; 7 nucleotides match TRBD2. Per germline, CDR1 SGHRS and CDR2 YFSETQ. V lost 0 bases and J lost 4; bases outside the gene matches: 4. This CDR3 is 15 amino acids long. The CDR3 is CASSLGGGGYNEQFF. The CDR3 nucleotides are TGCGCCAGCAGCTTGGGCGGGGGTGGATACAATGAGCAGTTCTTC.

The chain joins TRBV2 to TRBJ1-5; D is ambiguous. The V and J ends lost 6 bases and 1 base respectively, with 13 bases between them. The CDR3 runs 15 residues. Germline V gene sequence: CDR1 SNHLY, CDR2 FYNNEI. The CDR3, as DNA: TGTGCCAGCAGGGGGTCTATAAAGAGCAATCAGCCCCAGCATTTT. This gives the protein CASRGSIKSNQPQHF.

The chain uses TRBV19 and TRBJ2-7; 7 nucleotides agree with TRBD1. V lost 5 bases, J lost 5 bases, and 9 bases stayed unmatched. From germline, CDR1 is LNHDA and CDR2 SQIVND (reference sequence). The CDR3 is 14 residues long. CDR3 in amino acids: CASSSAQGSDEQYF. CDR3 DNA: TGTGCCAGTAGTTCGGCACAGGGGTCGGACGAGCAGTACTTC.

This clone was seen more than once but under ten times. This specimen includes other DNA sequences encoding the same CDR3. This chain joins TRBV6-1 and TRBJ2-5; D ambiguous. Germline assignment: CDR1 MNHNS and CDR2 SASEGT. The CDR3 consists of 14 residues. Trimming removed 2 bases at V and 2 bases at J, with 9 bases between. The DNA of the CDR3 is TGTGCCAGCAGTGAATTCGGGCCACAAGAGACCCAGTACTTC. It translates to CASSEFGPQETQYF.

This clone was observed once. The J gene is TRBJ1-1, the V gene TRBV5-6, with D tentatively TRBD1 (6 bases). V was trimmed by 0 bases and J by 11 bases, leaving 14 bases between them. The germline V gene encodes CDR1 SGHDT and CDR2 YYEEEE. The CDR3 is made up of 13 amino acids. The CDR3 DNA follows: TGTGCCAGCAGCTTGGTGGGGGCTCAGGGGGCTTTCTTT. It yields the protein CASSLVGAQGAFF.

CDR3 DNA: TGCGCCAGCAGCCAAGAAAGGGGCGCGGGTTTTGGCTACACCTTC. It encodes CASSQERGAGFGYTF. The V and J genes are TRBV4-1 and TRBJ1-2; D perhaps matches TRBD1 (5 bases). Germline V gene sequence: CDR1 MGHRA, CDR2 YSYEKL. Trimming removed 0 bases from V and 7 bases from J, with 15 bases in between. CDR3 length equals 15 residues.

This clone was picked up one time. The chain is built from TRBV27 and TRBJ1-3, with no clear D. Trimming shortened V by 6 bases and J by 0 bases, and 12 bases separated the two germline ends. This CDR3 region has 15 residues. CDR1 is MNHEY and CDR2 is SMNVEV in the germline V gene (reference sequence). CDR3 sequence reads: CASSKDFRSGNTIYF. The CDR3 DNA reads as TGTGCCAGCAGCAAGGACTTTCGCTCTGGAAACACCATATATTTT.

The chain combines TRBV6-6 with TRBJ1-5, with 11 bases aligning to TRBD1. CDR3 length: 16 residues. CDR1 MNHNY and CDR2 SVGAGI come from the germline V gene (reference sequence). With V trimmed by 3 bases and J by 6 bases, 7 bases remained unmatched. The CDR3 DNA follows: TGTGCCAGCAGTTATCTAGGACAGGGGGCAGGTCAGCCCCAGCATTTT. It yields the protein CASSYLGQGAGQPQHF.

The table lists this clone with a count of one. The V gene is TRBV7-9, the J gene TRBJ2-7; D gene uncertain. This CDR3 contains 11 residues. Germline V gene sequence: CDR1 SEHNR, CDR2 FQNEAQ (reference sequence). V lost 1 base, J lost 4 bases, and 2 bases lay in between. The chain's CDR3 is CASSLEYEQYF. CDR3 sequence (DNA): TGTGCCAGCAGCTTAGAATACGAGCAGTACTTC.

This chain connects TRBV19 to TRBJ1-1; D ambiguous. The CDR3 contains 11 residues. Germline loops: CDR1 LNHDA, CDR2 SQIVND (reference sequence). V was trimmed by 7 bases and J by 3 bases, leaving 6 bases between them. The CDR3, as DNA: TGTGCCAGTAAACAGCACACTGAAGCTTTCTTT. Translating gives CASKQHTEAFF.

The CDR3 here is CASSQGGASGSKRDTQYF. DNA of the CDR3: TGTGCCAGCAGCCAAGGTGGGGCTAGCGGGTCGAAACGGGATACGCAGTATTTT. This rearrangement joins TRBV14 to TRBJ2-3, with 8 nucleotides matching TRBD2. The CDR3 length is 18 residues. The V and J ends lost 1 base and 6 bases, in that order; junction bases with no gene match: 15. CDR1 is SGHDN and CDR2 is FVKESK in the germline V gene.

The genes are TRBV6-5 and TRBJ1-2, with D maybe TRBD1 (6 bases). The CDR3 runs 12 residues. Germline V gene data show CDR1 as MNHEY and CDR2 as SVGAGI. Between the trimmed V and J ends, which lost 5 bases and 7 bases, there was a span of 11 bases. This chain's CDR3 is CASSLQGSGYTF. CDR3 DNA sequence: TGTGCCAGCAGTCTACAGGGTAGTGGCTACACCTTC.

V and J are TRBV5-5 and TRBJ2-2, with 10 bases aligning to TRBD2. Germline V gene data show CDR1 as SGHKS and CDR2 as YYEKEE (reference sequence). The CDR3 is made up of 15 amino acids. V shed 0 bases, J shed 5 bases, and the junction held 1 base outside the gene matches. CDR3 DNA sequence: TGTGCCAGCAGCTTGGGAGCGGGGGGGACCGGGGAGCTGTTTTTT. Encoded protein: CASSLGAGGTGELFF.

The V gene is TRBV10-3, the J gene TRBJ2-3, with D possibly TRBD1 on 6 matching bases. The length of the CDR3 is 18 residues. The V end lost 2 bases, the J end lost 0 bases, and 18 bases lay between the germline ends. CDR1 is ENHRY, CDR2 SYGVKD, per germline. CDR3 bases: TGTGCCATCAGTGAGACCCCACTACAGGGCGCTAGCACAGATACGCAGTATTTT. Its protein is CAISETPLQGASTDTQYF.

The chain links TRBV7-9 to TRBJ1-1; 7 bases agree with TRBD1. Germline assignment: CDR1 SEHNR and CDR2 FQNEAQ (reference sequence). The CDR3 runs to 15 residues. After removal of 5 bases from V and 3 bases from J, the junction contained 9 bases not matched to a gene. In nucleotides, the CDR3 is TGTGCCAGCAGCCCAGGGGGGGCGGGGGACACTGAAGCTTTCTTT. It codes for CASSPGGAGDTEAFF.

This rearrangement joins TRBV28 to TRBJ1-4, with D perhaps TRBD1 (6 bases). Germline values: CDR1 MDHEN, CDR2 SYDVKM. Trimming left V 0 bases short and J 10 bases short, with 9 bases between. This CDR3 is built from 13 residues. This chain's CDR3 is CASSLWGAGKLFF. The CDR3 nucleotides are TGTGCCAGCAGTTTATGGGGGGCGGGAAAACTGTTTTTT.